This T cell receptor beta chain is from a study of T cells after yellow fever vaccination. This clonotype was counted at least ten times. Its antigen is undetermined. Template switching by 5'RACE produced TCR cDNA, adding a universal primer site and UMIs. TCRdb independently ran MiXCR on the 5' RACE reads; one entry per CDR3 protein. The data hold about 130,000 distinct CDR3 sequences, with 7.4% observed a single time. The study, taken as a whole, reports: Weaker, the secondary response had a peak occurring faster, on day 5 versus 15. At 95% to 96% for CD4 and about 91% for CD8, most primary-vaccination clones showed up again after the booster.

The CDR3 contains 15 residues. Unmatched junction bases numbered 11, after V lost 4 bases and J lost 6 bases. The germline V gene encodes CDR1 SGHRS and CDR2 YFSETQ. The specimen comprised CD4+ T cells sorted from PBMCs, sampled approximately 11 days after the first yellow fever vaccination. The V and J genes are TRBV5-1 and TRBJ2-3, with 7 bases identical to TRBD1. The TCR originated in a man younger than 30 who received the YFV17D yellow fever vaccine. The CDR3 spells CASSPRDRRQDTQYF. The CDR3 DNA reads TGCGCCAGCAGCCCCCGGGACAGACGACAGGATACGCAGTATTTT.